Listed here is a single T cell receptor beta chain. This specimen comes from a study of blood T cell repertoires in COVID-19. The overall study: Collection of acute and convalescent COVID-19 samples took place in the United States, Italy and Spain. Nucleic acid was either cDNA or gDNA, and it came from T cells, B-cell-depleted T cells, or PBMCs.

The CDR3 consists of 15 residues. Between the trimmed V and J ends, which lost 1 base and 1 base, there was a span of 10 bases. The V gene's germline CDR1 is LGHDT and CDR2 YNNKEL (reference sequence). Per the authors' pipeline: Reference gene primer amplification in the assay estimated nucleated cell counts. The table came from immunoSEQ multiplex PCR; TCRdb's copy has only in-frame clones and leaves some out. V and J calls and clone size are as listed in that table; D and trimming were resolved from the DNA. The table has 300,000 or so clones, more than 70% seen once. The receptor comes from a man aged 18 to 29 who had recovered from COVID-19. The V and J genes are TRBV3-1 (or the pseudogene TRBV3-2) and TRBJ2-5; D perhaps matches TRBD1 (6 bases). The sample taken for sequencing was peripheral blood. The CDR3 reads CASSQVRGGQETQYF. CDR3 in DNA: TGTGCCAGCAGCCAAGTTAGAGGGGGCCAAGAGACCCAGTACTTC.